This TCR beta chain was captured by sequencing in a study of tumor-infiltrating lymphocytes in primary liver carcinoma. Points from the study as a whole: The study found tumor-adjacent and tumor-blood pairs overlapped less than tumor region pairs. About 7-25% of top clones, no more, were shared by all five regions.

The tissue used was unsorted bulk material of roughly 17-34 mg. RNA and DNA were co-extracted from it with the AllPrep DNA/RNA mini kit. On this clonotype: Its antigen remains unidentified. This is likely a read error, given that the CDR3 carries no conserved phenylalanine or tryptophan at its end.

The CDR3 length is 12 residues. Germline V gene sequence: CDR1 SGHNT, CDR2 YENEEA. With a constant-region primer, TCR beta cDNA was made from about 0.5 ug of total RNA. Libraries for TCR beta were built through three nested multiplex PCR rounds, which together made up a slightly modified ARM-PCR procedure. Each of the first two PCR rounds ran approximately 11 cycles with TRBV1-TRBV30 forward and C-beta reverse primers. TCRdb analysed the multiplex PCR reads with MiXCR anew, one entry per CDR3 protein. The sample consists of 30,000 to 40,000 distinct CDR3 sequences, 74% of them appearing once. Input material: liver tumor tissue from sampling region 4. Subset indicated: tumor region T4, right-lateral pole. This sequence was found in a man aged 40-49 years with primary liver carcinoma and hepatitis B virus infection. The chain joins TRBV11-3 to TRBJ1-1; no clear D gene. CDR3 DNA sequence: TGTGCCAGCAGCTTAGGTCACACCGAAGCTTTCTCT. This codes for CASSLGHTEAFS.